One and the same sample provided the 22 T cell receptor beta chains below, sequenced in a study of blood T cell repertoires in COVID-19. Clones were read by immunoSEQ multiplex PCR, and TCRdb kept only the in-frame ones, dropping some. The table shows fewer than 30,000 clones, with 85% occurring only once. The sequencing sample was made of peripheral blood. The receptors were sampled from a human donor in a cohort sampled during active COVID-19.

The sample holds a few counts of this clone. The chain uses TRBV6-2 or TRBV6-3 and TRBJ1-2, with 8 bases lining up with TRBD1. The CDR3 has 13 amino acids. The V gene's germline CDR1 is MNHEY and CDR2 SVGEGT. After removal of 5 bases from V and 8 bases from J, the junction contained 7 bases not matched to a gene. DNA of the CDR3: TGTGCCAGCAGTAGCGGGACAGGAAAAGGCTACACCTTC. Translating it yields CASSSGTGKGYTF.

This chain connects TRBV21-1 to TRBJ1-1; the table names TRBD1, a call not compared with the DNA. TRBV21-1 is reported as a pseudogene. The CDR3 is made up of 16 amino acids. The CDR3 DNA reads TGTGCCAGCACCCAGGGACAGGGGGGTATGAACACTGAAGCTTTCTTT. It codes for CASTQGQGGMNTEAFF.

The chain is built from TRBV6-2 or TRBV6-3 and TRBJ2-1, with 13 bases matching TRBD2. The V and J ends lost 5 bases and 7 bases, in that order; junction bases with no gene match: 2. Germline V CDR1 and CDR2: MNHEY, SVGEGT. The CDR3 has 14 residues. The CDR3 sequence: CASSTSGGVNEQFF. The CDR3 coding sequence is TGTGCCAGCAGTACTAGCGGGGGGGTTAATGAGCAGTTCTTC.

This chain links TRBV18 with TRBJ1-6; perhaps TRBD1 as D (5 bases). V lost 0 bases to trimming and J lost 9 bases, with 12 bases between them. Germline loops: CDR1 KGHSH, CDR2 LQKENI. This CDR3 has 15 residues. The CDR3 here is CASSPPQGLGSPLHF. CDR3 in DNA: TGTGCCAGCTCACCACCCCAGGGACTGGGTTCACCCCTCCACTTT.

Only a few counts were recorded for this clone. The rearrangement links TRBV28 to TRBJ1-6; 7 bases match TRBD1. The V gene end was trimmed by 8 bases and the J gene end by 7 bases; junction bases not matched to a gene: 8. Germline V gives CDR1 MDHEN, CDR2 SYDVKM. This CDR3 spans 14 amino acids. The DNA of the CDR3 is TGTGCCAGCCTCGGGACAGTCGGGAATTCACCCCTCCACTTT. Amino acid sequence: CASLGTVGNSPLHF.

V usage is TRBV10-3 and J usage is TRBJ2-7; 9 nucleotides line up with TRBD2. Germline V gene sequence: CDR1 ENHRY, CDR2 SYGVKD. The CDR3 is 14 amino acids. The J segment lost 5 bases and the V segment lost 5 bases, leaving 7 bases of the junction unmatched. CDR3 sequence: CAISWLAGSDEQYF. The CDR3 DNA reads as TGTGCCATCAGTTGGCTAGCGGGGTCGGACGAGCAGTACTTC.

The chain employs TRBV5-5 and TRBJ1-1, with D hard to call. The CDR3 totals 16 residues. Germline CDR1 and CDR2: SGHKS and YYEKEE (reference sequence). Between the trimmed V and J ends, which lost 4 bases and 6 bases, there was a span of 22 bases. Here the CDR3 reads CASSPRVGGVDPEAFF. CDR3 coding DNA: TGTGCCAGCAGCCCTCGTGTGGGCGGGGTTGACCCTGAAGCTTTCTTT.

The chain recombines TRBV6-2 or TRBV6-3 with TRBJ2-7; 9 positions match TRBD1. Germline V gene sequence: CDR1 MNHEY, CDR2 SVGEGT. V trimming: 6 bases; J trimming: 3 bases; junction bases outside the gene matches: 6. The CDR3 sequence is 14 residues long. The CDR3 sequence is CASSELTGGYEQYF. CDR3 coding DNA: TGTGCCAGCAGCGAGCTGACAGGGGGCTACGAGCAGTACTTC.

There are a few counts of this clone. This chain connects TRBV6-5 to TRBJ2-7; maybe TRBD1 (7 bases). The V and J ends lost 11 bases and 1 base respectively, with 15 bases between them. CDR1 is MNHEY, CDR2 SVGAGI, per germline. The CDR3 covers 13 residues. This chain's CDR3 is CAGQEGASYEQYF. For the CDR3, the DNA is TGTGCCGGTCAGGAGGGGGCTTCCTACGAGCAGTACTTC.

A few counts support this clone. The chain employs TRBV10-3 and TRBJ2-7; D is uncertain. Trimming cost V 1 base and J 0 bases, with 7 bases left between them. Germline V gene sequence: CDR1 ENHRY, CDR2 SYGVKD. There are 14 residues in the CDR3. Written as DNA, the CDR3 is TGTGCCATCAGTGAGTACGCAGGCTCCTACGAGCAGTACTTC. It is translated as CAISEYAGSYEQYF.

The rearrangement uses TRBV7-3 and TRBJ1-2; no firm D call. The V gene's germline CDR1 is SGHTA and CDR2 FQGTGA. V lost 2 bases and J 4 bases, leaving 20 bases between the germline ends. The CDR3 runs to 17 residues. In DNA form, the CDR3 reads TGTGCCAGCAGCTTAGGGAGGGTAACGCAATTCCTCTATGGCTACACCTTC. This encodes CASSLGRVTQFLYGYTF.

The chain is built from TRBV27 and TRBJ1-1, with a tentative D call TRBD1 (5 bases). Germline V CDR1 and CDR2: MNHEY, SMNVEV (reference sequence). The CDR3 runs to 16 residues. Trimming removed 6 bases from V and 1 base from J, with 18 bases in between. The CDR3 region has the DNA TGTGCCAGCAGAAAGAGACCGGACAAGCCGAACACTGAAGCTTTCTTT. Amino acid sequence: CASRKRPDKPNTEAFF.

This clone was observed once. V and J are TRBV3-1 (or the pseudogene TRBV3-2) and TRBJ2-1; 16 nucleotides agree with TRBD2. The ends lost 3 bases at V and 10 bases at J; junction bases unmatched: 9. Germline lookup yields CDR1 LGHDT and CDR2 YNNKEL (reference sequence). The CDR3 has 17 residues. In DNA, the CDR3 is TGTGCCAGCAGCCAGACTCCGGGACTAGCGGGGGGGGAAGAGCAGTTCTTC. Translation: CASSQTPGLAGGEEQFF.

The chain links TRBV11-2 to TRBJ1-1, with 8 bases fitting TRBD1. The CDR3 is made up of 15 amino acids. Per germline, CDR1 SGHAT and CDR2 FQNNGV. With V trimmed by 2 bases and J by 8 bases, 10 bases remained unmatched. The CDR3: CASSLSGAQGGEAFF. The CDR3 nucleotides read TGTGCCAGCAGCTTATCAGGGGCACAGGGGGGAGAAGCTTTCTTT.

This clone is a singleton in its sample. The chain carries TRBV4-3 and TRBJ1-3, with D hard to call. CDR1 LGHNA and CDR2 YSLEER come from the germline V gene. Trimming left V 0 bases short and J 0 bases short, with 12 bases between. This CDR3 is built from 17 residues. CDR3 loop: CASSQEFVGSSGNTIYF. The CDR3 nucleotides are TGCGCCAGCAGCCAAGAATTTGTCGGTAGCTCTGGAAACACCATATATTTT.

The genes are TRBV11-2 and TRBJ2-5; the match to TRBD1 covers 9 bases. Germline V gene sequence: CDR1 SGHAT, CDR2 FQNNGV. This CDR3 contains 17 residues. After removal of 6 bases from V and 5 bases from J, the junction contained 16 bases not matched to a gene. The CDR3 region has the DNA TGTGCCAGCAGGCGGAGGACAGGGGCCATCCCCCCTGAGACCCAGTACTTC. Protein sequence: CASRRRTGAIPPETQYF.

The J gene is TRBJ1-2, the V gene TRBV11-3; 7 nucleotides align to TRBD1. Germline-derived CDR1 and CDR2 are SGHNT and YENEEA. The V and J ends lost 1 base and 4 bases, in that order; junction bases with no gene match: 9. This CDR3 has 16 amino acids. The CDR3 spells CASSLGGAGGFYGYTF. DNA of the CDR3: TGTGCCAGCAGCTTAGGTGGCGCAGGGGGATTCTATGGCTACACCTTC.

The chain carries TRBV3-1 (or the pseudogene TRBV3-2) and TRBJ1-2; no firm D call. V was pared by 3 bases and J by 1 base, with 9 bases between. CDR3 length: 14 residues. The germline V gene encodes CDR1 LGHDT and CDR2 YNNKEL (reference sequence). CDR3 residues: CASSHKSFNYGYTF. CDR3 nucleotide sequence: TGTGCCAGCAGCCACAAGAGTTTTAACTATGGCTACACCTTC.

The J gene is TRBJ2-1, the V gene TRBV27, with a possible D match to TRBD2 (6 bases). V shed 8 bases and J shed 6 bases, with 11 bases lying between them. Looked up from germline, CDR1 is MNHEY and CDR2 is SMNVEV (reference sequence). The CDR3 covers 12 residues. DNA of the CDR3: TGTGCCAGCTCTATGCGGGGCAATGAGCAGTTCTTC. Translation: CASSMRGNEQFF.

The rearrangement uses TRBV6-8 and TRBJ1-1; 9 nucleotides match TRBD1. Germline V CDR1 and CDR2: MNHGY, SAAAGT. The CDR3 is 14 amino acids. With V trimmed by 11 bases and J by 3 bases, 10 bases remained unmatched. This CDR3 is CAPIQGAIDTEAFF. The CDR3 DNA sequence: TGTGCCCCGATACAGGGGGCTATTGACACTGAAGCTTTCTTT.

CDR3 nucleotides: TGTGCCAGCAGGGGACAGGAGCGTCAGCCCCAGCATTTT. Protein sequence: CASRGQERQPQHF. The chain has TRBV2 and TRBJ1-5; the match to TRBD1 covers 8 bases. The CDR3 is 13 amino acids. Per the germline V gene, CDR1 is SNHLY and CDR2 is FYNNEI. J lost 6 bases, V lost 6 bases, and 4 bases had no gene match.

The chain combines TRBV27 with TRBJ2-7, with D perhaps matching TRBD2 (6 bases). The CDR3 runs 13 residues. V was cut by 6 bases and J by 2 bases, with 11 bases left in between. The germline V gene encodes CDR1 MNHEY and CDR2 SMNVEV (reference sequence). CDR3 protein: CASRLSGPYEQYF. DNA for the CDR3: TGTGCCAGCAGGCTTAGCGGTCCCTACGAGCAGTACTTC.